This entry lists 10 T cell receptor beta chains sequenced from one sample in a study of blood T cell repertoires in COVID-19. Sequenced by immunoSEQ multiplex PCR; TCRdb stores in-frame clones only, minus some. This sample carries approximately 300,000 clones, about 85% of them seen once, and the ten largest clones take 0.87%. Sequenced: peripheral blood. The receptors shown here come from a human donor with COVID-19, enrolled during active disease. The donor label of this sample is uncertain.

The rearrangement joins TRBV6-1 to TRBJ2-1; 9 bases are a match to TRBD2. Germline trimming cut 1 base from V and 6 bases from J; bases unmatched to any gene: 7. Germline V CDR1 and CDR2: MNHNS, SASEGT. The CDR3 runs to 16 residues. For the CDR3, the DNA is TGTGCCAGCAGTGAAGGAGTAGCGGGAGCCGGCAATGAGCAGTTCTTC. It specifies CASSEGVAGAGNEQFF.

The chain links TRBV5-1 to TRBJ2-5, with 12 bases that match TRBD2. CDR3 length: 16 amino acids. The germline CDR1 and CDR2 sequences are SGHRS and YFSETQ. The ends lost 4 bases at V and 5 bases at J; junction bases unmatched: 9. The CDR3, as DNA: TGCGCCAGCAGCCAGGGGACTAGCGGGTTGGGGGAGACCCAGTACTTC. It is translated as CASSQGTSGLGETQYF.

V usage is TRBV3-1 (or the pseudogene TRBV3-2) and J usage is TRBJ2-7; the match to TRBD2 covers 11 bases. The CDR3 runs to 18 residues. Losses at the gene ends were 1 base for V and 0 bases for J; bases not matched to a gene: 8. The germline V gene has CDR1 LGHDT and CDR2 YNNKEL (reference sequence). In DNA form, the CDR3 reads TGTGCCAGCAGCCAAGGCCTCTTAGCGGGAGGGCCCTCCTACGAGCAGTACTTC. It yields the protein CASSQGLLAGGPSYEQYF.

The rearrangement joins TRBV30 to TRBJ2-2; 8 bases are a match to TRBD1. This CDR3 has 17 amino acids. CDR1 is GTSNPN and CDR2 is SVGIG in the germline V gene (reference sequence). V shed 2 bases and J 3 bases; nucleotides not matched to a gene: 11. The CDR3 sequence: CAWSKADRGWDTGELFF. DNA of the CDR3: TGTGCCTGGAGTAAAGCCGACAGGGGATGGGACACCGGGGAGCTGTTTTTT.

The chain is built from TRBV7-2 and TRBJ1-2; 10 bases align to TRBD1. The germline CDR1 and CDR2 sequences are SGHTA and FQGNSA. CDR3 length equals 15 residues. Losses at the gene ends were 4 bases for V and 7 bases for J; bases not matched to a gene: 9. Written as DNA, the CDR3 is TGTGCCAGCAGCTCAACCGGACAGGGGGTAGGTGGCTACACCTTC. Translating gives CASSSTGQGVGGYTF.

The CDR3 DNA is TGTGCCATCAGTGCCACAGGGGGGCCTGGGGCCAACGTCCTGACTTTC. It encodes CAISATGGPGANVLTF. The V gene is TRBV10-3, the J gene TRBJ2-6; 8 positions agree with TRBD1. Germline CDR1 is ENHRY and CDR2 is SYGVKD. V gave up 4 bases and J gave up 2 bases; unmatched junction bases: 4. The CDR3 has 16 amino acids.

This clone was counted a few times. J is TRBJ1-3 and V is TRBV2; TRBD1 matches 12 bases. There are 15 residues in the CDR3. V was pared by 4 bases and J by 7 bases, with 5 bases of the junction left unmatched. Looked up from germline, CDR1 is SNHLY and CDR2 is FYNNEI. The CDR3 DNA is TGTGCCAGCAGTGTATTGGGACAGGGGGCGAACACCATATATTTT. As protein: CASSVLGQGANTIYF.

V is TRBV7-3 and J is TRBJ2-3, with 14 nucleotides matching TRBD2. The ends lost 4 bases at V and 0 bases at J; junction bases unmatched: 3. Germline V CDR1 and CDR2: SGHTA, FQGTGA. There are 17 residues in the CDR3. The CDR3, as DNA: TGTGCCAGCAGCTCGGGGACTAGCGGGAGCAGCACAGATACGCAGTATTTT. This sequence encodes CASSSGTSGSSTDTQYF. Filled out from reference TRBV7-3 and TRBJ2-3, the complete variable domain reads GAGVSQTPSNKVTEKGKYVELRCDPISGHTALYWYRQSLGQGPEFLIYFQGTGAADDSGLPNDRFFAVRPEGSVSTLKIQRTERGDSAVYLCASSSGTSGSSTDTQYFGPGTRLTVL.

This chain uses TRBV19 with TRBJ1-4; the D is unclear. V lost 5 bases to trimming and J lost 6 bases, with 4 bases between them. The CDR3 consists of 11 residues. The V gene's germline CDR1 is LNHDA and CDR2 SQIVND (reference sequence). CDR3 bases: TGTGCCAGTAGTCCTTATGAAAAACTGTTTTTT. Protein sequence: CASSPYEKLFF.

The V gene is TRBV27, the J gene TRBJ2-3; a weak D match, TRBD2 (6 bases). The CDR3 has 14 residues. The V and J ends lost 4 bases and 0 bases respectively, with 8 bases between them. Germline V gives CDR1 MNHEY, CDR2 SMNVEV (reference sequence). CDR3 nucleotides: TGTGCCAGCAGTTGGAGCGGGAGCACAGATACGCAGTATTTT. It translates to CASSWSGSTDTQYF.